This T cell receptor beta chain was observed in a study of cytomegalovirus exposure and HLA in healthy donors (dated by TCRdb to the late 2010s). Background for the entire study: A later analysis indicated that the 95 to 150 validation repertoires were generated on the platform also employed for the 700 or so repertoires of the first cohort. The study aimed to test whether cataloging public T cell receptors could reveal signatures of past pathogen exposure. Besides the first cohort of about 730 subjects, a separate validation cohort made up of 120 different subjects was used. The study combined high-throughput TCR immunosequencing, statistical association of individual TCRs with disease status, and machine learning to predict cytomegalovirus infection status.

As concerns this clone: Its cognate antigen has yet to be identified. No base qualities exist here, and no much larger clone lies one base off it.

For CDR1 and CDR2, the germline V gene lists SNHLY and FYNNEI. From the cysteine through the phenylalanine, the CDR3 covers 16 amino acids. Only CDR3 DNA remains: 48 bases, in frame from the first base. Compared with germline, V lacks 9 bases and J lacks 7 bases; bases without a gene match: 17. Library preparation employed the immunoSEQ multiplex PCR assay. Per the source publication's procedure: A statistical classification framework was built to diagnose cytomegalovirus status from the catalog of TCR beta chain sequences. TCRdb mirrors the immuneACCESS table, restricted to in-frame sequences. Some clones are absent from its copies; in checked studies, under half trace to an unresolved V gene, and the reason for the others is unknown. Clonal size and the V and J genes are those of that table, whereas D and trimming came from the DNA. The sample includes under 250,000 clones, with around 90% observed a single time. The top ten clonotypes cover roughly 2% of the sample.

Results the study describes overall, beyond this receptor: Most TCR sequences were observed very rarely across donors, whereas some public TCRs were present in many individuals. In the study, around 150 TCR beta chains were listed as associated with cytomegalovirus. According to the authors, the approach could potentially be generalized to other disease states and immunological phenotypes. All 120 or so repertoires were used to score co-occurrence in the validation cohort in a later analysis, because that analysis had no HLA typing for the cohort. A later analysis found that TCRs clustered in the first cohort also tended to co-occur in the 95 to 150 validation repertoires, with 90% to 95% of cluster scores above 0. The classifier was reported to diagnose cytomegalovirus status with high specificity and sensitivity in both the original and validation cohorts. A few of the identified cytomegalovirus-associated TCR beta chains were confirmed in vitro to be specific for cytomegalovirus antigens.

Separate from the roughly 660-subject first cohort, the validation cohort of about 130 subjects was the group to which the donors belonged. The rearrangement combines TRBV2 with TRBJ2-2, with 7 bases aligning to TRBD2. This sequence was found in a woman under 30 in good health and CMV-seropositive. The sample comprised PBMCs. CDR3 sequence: CARGGVQAGSYGELFF. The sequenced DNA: TGTGCCAGGGGGGGGGTACAGGCCGGCTCCTACGGGGAGCTGTTTTTT.